Each of the 30 T cell receptor beta chains below was sequenced from the same sample in a study of shared clonotypes between healthy human individuals. Assay: immunoSEQ multiplex PCR; the TCRdb copy retains only in-frame clones and omits some. The sample lists 1.6 million or so clones, roughly 95% occurring once. Sequencing was performed on naive CD4+ T cells sorted from blood. This sample's subset: CD45RA+ positively selected. The receptors stem from a man aged 25-45 years in good health.

V usage is TRBV18 and J usage is TRBJ2-5; D call uncertain. CDR3 length equals 14 residues. Trimming removed 2 bases from V and 4 bases from J, with 11 bases in between. Germline CDR1 KGHSH, CDR2 LQKENI. CDR3 region: CASSPRPFPETQYF. The DNA for the CDR3 is TGTGCCAGCTCACCAAGACCTTTTCCAGAGACCCAGTACTTC. The complete variable domain, with remaining parts taken from reference TRBV18 and TRBJ2-5, reads NAGVMQNPRHLVRRRGQEARLRCSPMKGHSHVYWYRQLPEEGLKFMVYLQKENIIDESGMPKERFSAEFPKEGPSILRIQQVVRGDSAAYFCASSPRPFPETQYFGPGTRLLVL.

This sequence joins TRBV5-1 and TRBJ1-3; weak D call: TRBD1 (6 bases). V gave up 6 bases and J gave up 0 bases, with 13 bases separating them. Germline lookup yields CDR1 SGHRS and CDR2 YFSETQ. The CDR3 contains 15 residues. The CDR3 sequence is CASTRDMISGNTIYF. The CDR3 region has the DNA TGCGCCAGCACCCGGGACATGATCTCTGGAAACACCATATATTTT. The full variable domain, its missing parts supplied by reference TRBV5-1 and TRBJ1-3, is KAGVTQTPRYLIKTRGQQVTLSCSPISGHRSVSWYQQTPGQGLQFLFEYFSETQRNKGNFPGRFSGRQFSNSRSEMNVSTLELGDSALYLCASTRDMISGNTIYFGEGSWLTVV.

The chain links TRBV18 to TRBJ2-3, with 9 nucleotides matching TRBD2. V lost 6 bases to trimming and J lost 5 bases; unmatched junction nucleotides: 12. This CDR3 is 16 amino acids long. CDR1 KGHSH and CDR2 LQKENI come from the germline V gene. The CDR3: CASSPIVAGVRDTQYF. As DNA, the CDR3 is TGTGCCAGCTCGCCAATTGTAGCGGGAGTGAGAGATACGCAGTATTTT.

A remark on this clone: Other nucleotide sequences from this sample produce the same CDR3. The CDR3 protein is CASSSLAEETQYF. CDR3 bases: TGCGCCAGCAGCTCCCTAGCGGAAGAGACCCAGTACTTC. The chain combines TRBV5-1 with TRBJ2-5, with TRBD2 matching 7 bases. J gave up 3 bases and V 3 bases, and 2 bases lay outside the gene matches. Germline loops: CDR1 SGHRS, CDR2 YFSETQ. The CDR3 totals 13 residues.

CDR3 amino acids: CASSTTGTSGSYNEQFF. CDR3 nucleotide sequence: TGTGCCAGCAGCACCACAGGGACTAGCGGCTCCTACAATGAGCAGTTCTTC. The gene calls are TRBV9 and TRBJ2-1; 11 bases are shared with TRBD2. Germline CDR1 reads SGDLS; CDR2 reads YYNGEE. The CDR3 spans 17 residues. V shed 4 bases and J 0 bases; nucleotides not matched to a gene: 6.

The chain is built from TRBV28 and TRBJ2-2, with TRBD1 as a possible D gene (6 bases). Deletions cut 8 bases from V and 2 bases from J, with 15 bases between. CDR1 and CDR2 (germline): MDHEN, SYDVKM. The CDR3 consists of 15 residues. CDR3 region: CASLIGTQNTGELFF. The CDR3, as DNA: TGTGCCAGCCTTATCGGGACACAAAACACCGGGGAGCTGTTTTTT.

The rearrangement uses TRBV4-1 and TRBJ2-2, with D perhaps matching TRBD2 (6 bases). Germline CDR1 reads MGHRA; CDR2 reads YSYEKL. CDR3 length equals 15 residues. The V end lost 6 bases, the J end lost 7 bases, and 18 bases lay between the germline ends. DNA of the CDR3: TGCGCCAGCAGGCCGGCGGTGGCCGGGGGCGGGGAGCTGTTTTTT. It encodes CASRPAVAGGGELFF.

The gene calls are TRBV29-1 and TRBJ2-7, with 7 bases matching TRBD2. Per germline, CDR1 SQVTM and CDR2 ANQGSEA. The CDR3 is made up of 17 amino acids. The ends lost 7 bases at V and 2 bases at J; junction bases unmatched: 20. This chain's CDR3 is CSADSPVGGSGPYEQYF. DNA for the CDR3: TGCAGCGCTGACTCGCCCGTAGGCGGGAGTGGGCCCTACGAGCAGTACTTC.

The rearrangement uses TRBV5-1 and TRBJ1-1; D is undetermined. This CDR3 has 13 residues. Germline CDR1 reads SGHRS; CDR2 reads YFSETQ. V was trimmed by 0 bases and J by 11 bases, leaving 14 bases between them. The DNA of the CDR3 is TGCGCCAGCAGCTTGGGATTCGGCCCGAGGGCTTTCTTT. This gives the protein CASSLGFGPRAFF.

With respect to this clone: An end of the junction differs from the germline gene, which may be a read error. This chain joins TRBV5-5 and TRBJ2-7, with D perhaps TRBD2 (6 bases). Germline CDR1 is SGHKS and CDR2 is YYEKEE (reference sequence). The CDR3 length is 15 residues. The CDR3 nucleotides are TGTGCCAGAAGCTTGTGTAGCGGTCGGACCTACGAGCAGTACTTC. Translating it yields CARSLCSGRTYEQYF.

The chain combines TRBV29-1 with TRBJ2-7; no definite D call. CDR3 length: 14 residues. CDR1 and CDR2 (germline): SQVTM, ANQGSEA. Between the trimmed V and J ends, which lost 4 bases and 0 bases, there was a span of 13 bases. CDR3 residues: CSVGPVLDSYEQYF. CDR3 in DNA: TGCAGCGTTGGTCCTGTATTGGACTCCTACGAGCAGTACTTC.

The CDR3 nucleotides are TGCGCCAGCAGCCGCCCACTAGCGATCTCCGGGGAGCTGTTTTTT. Translating it yields CASSRPLAISGELFF. This chain connects TRBV5-1 to TRBJ2-2; 7 nucleotides match TRBD2. Germline trimming cut 4 bases from V and 6 bases from J; bases unmatched to any gene: 9. The germline V gene encodes CDR1 SGHRS and CDR2 YFSETQ. The CDR3 contains 15 residues.

The rearrangement links TRBV7-2 to TRBJ2-7; D unresolved. This CDR3 contains 12 residues. Between the trimmed V and J ends, which lost 5 bases and 6 bases, there was a span of 11 bases. The germline V gene encodes CDR1 SGHTA and CDR2 FQGNSA. CDR3 sequence reads: CASSHLGSEQYF. The CDR3 nucleotides read TGTGCCAGCAGCCACCTCGGTTCCGAGCAGTACTTC.

The V call is TRBV6-6, the J call TRBJ2-7; TRBD2 matches at 9 bases. V was pared by 5 bases and J by 4 bases, with 3 bases of the junction left unmatched. Germline V lookup: CDR1 MNHNY, CDR2 SVGAGI (reference sequence). There are 13 residues in the CDR3. CDR3 in DNA: TGTGCCAGCAGTCGGCGGGAGGGTTACGAGCAGTACTTC. Translation: CASSRREGYEQYF.

The genes are TRBV4-1 and TRBJ1-4; perhaps TRBD1 as D (5 bases). Germline assignment: CDR1 MGHRA and CDR2 YSYEKL. The CDR3 runs to 16 residues. Trimming took 0 bases from V and 7 from J, leaving 15 bases between them. CDR3 residues: CASSQDGGSGGEKLFF. The DNA of the CDR3 is TGCGCCAGCAGCCAAGATGGAGGCTCCGGGGGTGAAAAACTGTTTTTT.

The chain combines TRBV7-8 with TRBJ2-1, with 8 nucleotides matching TRBD2. The CDR3 runs to 13 residues. V lost 2 bases to trimming and J lost 16 bases; unmatched junction nucleotides: 10. Germline CDR1 SGHVS, CDR2 FQNEAQ. For the CDR3, the DNA is TGTGCCAGCAGCTTATCCGTTGGGACTAGTTGCTTCTTC. Translated, it gives CASSLSVGTSCFF.

The chain links TRBV25-1 to TRBJ2-2, with 9 bases lining up with TRBD1. The germline gives CDR1 MGHDK, CDR2 SYGVNS. V shed 3 bases, J shed 6 bases, and the junction held 2 bases outside the gene matches. The CDR3 totals 14 residues. This CDR3 reads CASSETGGSGELFF. The CDR3 coding sequence is TGTGCCAGCAGTGAGACAGGGGGATCCGGGGAGCTGTTTTTT.

The chain uses TRBV30 and TRBJ1-5, with 7 bases identical to TRBD1. V trimming: 3 bases; J trimming: 11 bases; junction bases outside the gene matches: 13. Germline V gene lookup returns CDR1 GTSNPN and CDR2 SVGIG (reference sequence). The CDR3 extends over 14 amino acids. CDR3 DNA sequence: TGTGCCTGGAGCGAGGGACAGCCCCTGGGGGCCCAGCATTTT. Its translation is CAWSEGQPLGAQHF.

The chain has TRBV4-2 and TRBJ2-1; possible D gene TRBD2, 6 bases. CDR1 LGHNA and CDR2 YNFKEQ come from the germline V gene. CDR3 length: 16 amino acids. Trimming removed 4 bases at V and 4 bases at J, with 17 bases between. The CDR3 protein is CASSLPTGVGYNEQFF. In nucleotides, the CDR3 is TGTGCCAGCAGCCTACCGACGGGAGTAGGGTACAATGAGCAGTTCTTC.

The chain combines TRBV2 with TRBJ2-1, with a tentative D call TRBD1 (5 bases). This CDR3 contains 15 residues. Trimming pared 10 bases from V and 0 bases from J, leaving 16 bases between. Germline CDR1 SNHLY, CDR2 FYNNEI. The CDR3 protein is CATTTRQPSYNEQFF. The CDR3 bases are TGTGCCACCACTACCCGACAGCCCTCCTACAATGAGCAGTTCTTC.

J is TRBJ1-5 and V is TRBV6-1; maybe TRBD1 (5 bases). V dropped 4 bases and J dropped 4 bases, with 14 bases sitting between them. Looked up from germline, CDR1 is MNHNS and CDR2 is SASEGT. The CDR3 runs to 15 residues. The CDR3: CASSVTQGGNQPQHF. The CDR3, as DNA: TGTGCCAGCAGTGTGACGCAGGGAGGGAATCAGCCCCAGCATTTT.

The chain is built from TRBV5-6 and TRBJ2-5; 7 positions match TRBD2. Germline-derived CDR1 and CDR2 are SGHDT and YYEEEE. The CDR3 runs to 14 residues. The trim removed 0 bases at V and 5 bases at J, leaving 4 bases unmatched. The DNA for the CDR3 is TGTGCCAGCAGCTTGGCTCGGGGAGGGGAGACCCAGTACTTC. Translated: CASSLARGGETQYF.

The chain employs TRBV5-6 and TRBJ2-7; D is uncertain. With 4 bases removed from V and 0 bases from J, the gap between germline ends came to 14 bases. CDR1 is SGHDT, CDR2 YYEEEE, per germline. The CDR3 runs 15 residues. The CDR3 loop reads CASSARSKSSYEQYF. The CDR3 DNA reads as TGTGCCAGCAGCGCCAGGAGTAAAAGCTCCTACGAGCAGTACTTC. Based on the CDR3 plus reference TRBV5-6 and TRBJ2-7, the full variable domain is DAGVTQSPTHLIKTRGQQVTLRCSPKSGHDTVSWYQQALGQGPQFIFQYYEEEERQRGNFPDRFSGHQFPNYSSELNVNALLLGDSALYLCASSARSKSSYEQYFGPGTRLTVT.

This chain joins TRBV19 and TRBJ2-7, with 10 positions matching TRBD2. The V segment lost 5 bases and the J segment 4 bases; nucleotides outside the gene matches: 5. Germline lookup yields CDR1 LNHDA and CDR2 SQIVND (reference sequence). This CDR3 region has 14 residues. The CDR3 nucleotides read TGTGCCAGTAGTCCTAGCGGGAGTCTTTACGAGCAGTACTTC. Its protein is CASSPSGSLYEQYF. The full variable domain, completed using reference TRBV19 and TRBJ2-7, is DGGITQSPKYLFRKEGQNVTLSCEQNLNHDAMYWYRQDPGQGLRLIYYSQIVNDFQKGDIAEGYSVSREKKESFPLTVTSAQKNPTAFYLCASSPSGSLYEQYFGPGTRLTVT.

This clone was counted only a few times. The sample contains more than one DNA sequence encoding this CDR3. The chain employs TRBV18 and TRBJ2-5; no reliable D call. The CDR3 has 12 residues. Germline CDR1 is KGHSH and CDR2 is LQKENI. With 3 bases removed from V and 5 bases from J, the gap between germline ends came to 7 bases. The CDR3 is CASSPLGETQYF. CDR3 DNA sequence: TGTGCCAGCTCACCTCTCGGGGAGACCCAGTACTTC.

This chain joins TRBV5-1 and TRBJ2-3, with 8 bases matching TRBD1. CDR1 and CDR2 from the germline V gene are SGHRS and YFSETQ. Losses at the gene ends were 5 bases for V and 5 bases for J; bases not matched to a gene: 7. CDR3 size: 14 residues. In DNA form, the CDR3 reads TGCGCCAGCAGGGAGACAGGGGTCGGAGATACGCAGTATTTT. Translating gives CASRETGVGDTQYF.

This chain joins TRBV6-1 and TRBJ2-6; D possibly matches TRBD1 or TRBD2 (5 bases each). Germline V gene lookup returns CDR1 MNHNS and CDR2 SASEGT. V was pared by 2 bases and J by 4 bases, with 9 bases between. The CDR3 totals 15 residues. The CDR3, as DNA: TGTGCCAGCAGTGAAAGGGGAGTCGGGGCCAACGTCCTGACTTTC. Translating it yields CASSERGVGANVLTF.

The chain couples TRBV10-3 to TRBJ2-5; unclear D gene. V shed 4 bases and J shed 0 bases, with 9 bases lying between them. The CDR3 extends over 14 amino acids. From germline, CDR1 is ENHRY and CDR2 SYGVKD. The CDR3 DNA reads TGTGCCATCAGTGGTCTACAGTACCAAGAGACCCAGTACTTC. Amino acid sequence: CAISGLQYQETQYF.

This rearrangement joins TRBV5-4 to TRBJ2-3; 8 bases map to TRBD2. The CDR3 covers 16 residues. The germline CDR1 and CDR2 sequences are SGHNT and YYREEE (reference sequence). V shed 3 bases and J 3 bases; nucleotides not matched to a gene: 9. CDR3 sequence reads: CASSSPRKRETDTQYF. The CDR3 DNA follows: TGTGCCAGCAGCTCCCCTCGGAAGCGGGAGACAGATACGCAGTATTTT.

V and J are TRBV12-5 and TRBJ2-1; 10 bases line up with TRBD2. The CDR3 is 14 residues long. Germline values: CDR1 LGHNT, CDR2 FRNRAP. J lost 8 bases, V lost 1 base, and 2 bases had no gene match. In DNA, the CDR3 is TGTGCTAGTGGTTTGGGACTAGCGGGTTATGAGCAGTTCTTC. This gives the protein CASGLGLAGYEQFF.